This TCR beta chain was documented in a study of T cell repertoires in cytomegalovirus infection. Overall study context: Public TCR beta signatures provided an indication of both CMV infection and a matching HLA type.

Details on this clonotype: No antigen is known for it.

The V and J ends lost 5 bases and 6 bases, in that order; junction bases with no gene match: 8. Per germline, CDR1 MNHEY and CDR2 SVGAGI. The CDR3 is 16 residues long. TCRdb fed the reads into MiXCR, producing one record per CDR3 protein. The data show fewer than 650,000 distinct CDR3 sequences, 35% to 50% seen once. This receptor was identified in a human donor in good health (CMV status not recorded). Some clones in this sample may be carry-over from other donors' samples. This chain links TRBV6-5 with TRBJ2-2; 11 bases match TRBD2. Sequences were derived from cultured PBMCs, sampled from culture after CMV antigen stimulation. The CDR3 DNA reads as TGTGCCAGCAGTGAACGTAGCGGGGGGGCCCCCGGGGAGCTGTTTTTT. This codes for CASSERSGGAPGELFF.